The 8 T cell receptor beta chains presented below share a single source sample, sequenced in a study of blood T cells in healthy people across ages. For the second PCR, which ran for about 6 to 11 cycles, a sample-barcoded 5' primer and a J-beta primer mix were used. TCRdb fed the 5' RACE reads into MiXCR, producing one record per CDR3 protein. The sample comprises approximately 1.5 million distinct CDR3 sequences, 30% to 35% of which are singletons, and 10% to 12% rests with the top ten. Sequenced material: blood. These TCRs come from a woman aged 25-40 years in good health.

The rearrangement links TRBV4-1 to TRBJ2-3; TRBD1 is a possible D gene (6 bases). Germline CDR1 MGHRA, CDR2 YSYEKL. This CDR3 has 15 amino acids. Trimming cost V 4 bases and J 5 bases, with 16 bases left between them. The CDR3 coding sequence is TGCGCCAGCAGCCCCGGCAGGGGTAAAGGAGATACGCAGTATTTT. Protein sequence: CASSPGRGKGDTQYF.

This clonotype was observed many times. The chain joins TRBV9 to TRBJ2-3, with D perhaps TRBD2 (6 bases). This CDR3 is 14 amino acids long. Germline V gene data show CDR1 as SGDLS and CDR2 as YYNGEE. Trimming stripped 5 bases from V and 2 bases from J, with 12 bases between. CDR3 DNA sequence: TGTGCCAGCAGTGAACGGGGGTCCACAGATACGCAGTATTTT. Translation: CASSERGSTDTQYF.

The gene calls are TRBV28 and TRBJ2-5; possible D gene TRBD2, 5 bases. The CDR3 extends over 16 amino acids. Trimming removed 6 bases at V and 0 bases at J, with 17 bases between. CDR1 and CDR2 from the germline V gene are MDHEN and SYDVKM. CDR3 nucleotides: TGTGCCAGCAGCCCCCGTCCTGGGGAGTACCAAGAGACCCAGTACTTC. It yields the protein CASSPRPGEYQETQYF.

The chain joins TRBV4-1 to TRBJ2-5; 9 bases are shared with TRBD1. V was clipped by 2 bases and J by 1 base; unmatched bases: 8. Germline CDR1 MGHRA, CDR2 YSYEKL. The CDR3 is made up of 17 amino acids. This chain's CDR3 is CASSQTGTGTGQETQYF. In DNA form, the CDR3 reads TGCGCCAGCAGCCAAACCGGGACAGGGACGGGCCAAGAGACCCAGTACTTC.

The chain has TRBV5-1 and TRBJ2-1; possible D gene TRBD1, 6 bases. Per germline, CDR1 SGHRS and CDR2 YFSETQ. Deletions cut 3 bases from V and 0 bases from J, with 10 bases between. This CDR3 is 15 amino acids long. CDR3 in DNA: TGCGCCAGCAGCTCCTGGACAGACTCCTACAATGAGCAGTTCTTC. This encodes CASSSWTDSYNEQFF.

The table lists this clonotype with a few counts. This CDR3 reads CATKPGLADQETQYF. For the CDR3, the DNA is TGTGCCACTAAACCGGGACTAGCGGATCAAGAGACCCAGTACTTC. This chain links TRBV10-3 with TRBJ2-5; 11 positions match TRBD2. The V segment lost 10 bases and the J segment 2 bases; nucleotides outside the gene matches: 9. There are 15 residues in the CDR3. CDR1 ENHRY and CDR2 SYGVKD come from the germline V gene.

This clonotype was found a few times. This chain uses TRBV7-9 with TRBJ2-1; D may be TRBD2 (5 bases). CDR1 SEHNR and CDR2 FQNEAQ come from the germline V gene (reference sequence). Trimming removed 8 bases from V and 10 bases from J, with 15 bases in between. This CDR3 region has 12 residues. As DNA, the CDR3 is TGTGCCAGCGGCTGGAACGGGGAGGAGCAGTTCTTC. This sequence encodes CASGWNGEEQFF.

As regards this clonotype: Germline is not matched at one junction end, which may reflect a read error. This chain joins TRBV13 and TRBJ2-5; 10 bases are a match to TRBD1. The DNA end favors TRBJ2-7, so the J call may be wrong. Per the germline V gene, CDR1 is PRHDT and CDR2 is FYEKMQ (reference sequence). The CDR3 is 14 amino acids. CDR3 loop: CAGSPLTGGSEQYF. CDR3 bases: TGTGCCGGCAGCCCATTGACAGGGGGCTCCGAGCAGTACTTC.